This TCR beta chain emerged from a study of T cell repertoires in cytomegalovirus infection. This CDR3 region has 15 residues. Trimming left V 2 bases short and J 4 bases short, with 11 bases between. Germline CDR1 is LNHDA and CDR2 is SQIVND (reference sequence). Comments on this clonotype: The antigen is undetermined.

TCRdb re-called the reads with MiXCR, one entry per CDR3 protein. This table holds about 51,000 distinct CDR3 sequences, around 18% found once. The sequencing here drew on CD8+ T cells from cultured PBMCs, taken from culture after CMV antigen stimulation. The rearrangement uses TRBV19 and TRBJ2-2; possible D gene TRBD2, 7 bases. The origin of this receptor is a human donor in good health (CMV status not recorded). Some clones in this sample may be carry-over from other donors' samples. CDR3 bases: TGTGCCAGTAGTATAAGGGGGGGCCGCACCGGGGAGCTGTTTTTT. This encodes CASSIRGGRTGELFF. Using reference TRBV19 and TRBJ2-2 for the parts outside the CDR3, the full variable domain is DGGITQSPKYLFRKEGQNVTLSCEQNLNHDAMYWYRQDPGQGLRLIYYSQIVNDFQKGDIAEGYSVSREKKESFPLTVTSAQKNPTAFYLCASSIRGGRTGELFFGEGSRLTVL.